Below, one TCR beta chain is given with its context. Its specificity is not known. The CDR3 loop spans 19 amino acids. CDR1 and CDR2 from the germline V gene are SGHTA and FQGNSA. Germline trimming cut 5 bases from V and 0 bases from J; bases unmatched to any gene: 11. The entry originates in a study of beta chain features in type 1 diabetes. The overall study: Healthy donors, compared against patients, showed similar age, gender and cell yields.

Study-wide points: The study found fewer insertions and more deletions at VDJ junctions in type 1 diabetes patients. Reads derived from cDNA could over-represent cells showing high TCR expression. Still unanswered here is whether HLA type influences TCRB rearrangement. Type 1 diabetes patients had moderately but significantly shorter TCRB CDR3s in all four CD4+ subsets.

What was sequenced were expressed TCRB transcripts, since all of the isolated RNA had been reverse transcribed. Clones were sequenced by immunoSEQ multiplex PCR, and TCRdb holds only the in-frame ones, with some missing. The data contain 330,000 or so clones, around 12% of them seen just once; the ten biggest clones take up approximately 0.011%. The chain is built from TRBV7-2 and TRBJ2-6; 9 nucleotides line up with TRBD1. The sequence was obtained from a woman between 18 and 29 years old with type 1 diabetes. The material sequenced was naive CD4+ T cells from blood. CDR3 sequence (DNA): TGTGCCAGCAGCCAACGGCGACAGGGGGAACTCTCTGGGGCCAACGTCCTGACTTTC. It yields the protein CASSQRRQGELSGANVLTF.